This TCR beta chain stems from a study of T cells in Graves' hyperthyroidism and ophthalmopathy. CDR1 is MGHDK, CDR2 SYGVNS, per germline. This CDR3 is 14 amino acids long. V shed 6 bases and J 6 bases; nucleotides not matched to a gene: 7. TCR beta CDR3 regions were amplified from RNA transcripts. The HTBI primer set was used in a first-round RT-PCR of the TCR CDR3. TCRdb processed the multiplex PCR reads anew with MiXCR; each CDR3 protein has one entry. The profile shows a few hundred thousand distinct CDR3 sequences, just under 25% of them singletons. This clonotype was counted only a few times. The sample was blood. This TCR was sampled from a man aged 50 or older with Graves' hyperthyroidism. The rearrangement uses TRBV25-1 and TRBJ2-4; 8 nucleotides align to TRBD2. CDR3 bases: TGTGCCAGCAGCCCAGCGGGAGCGGCAAACATTCAGTACTTC. Translating gives CASSPAGAANIQYF.